This T cell receptor (beta chain) was retrieved from a study of T cell responses to AZD1222 COVID-19 vaccine (dated by TCRdb to the early 2020s). Regarding the complete study: Because spike-specific TCR depth and breadth did not differ between the two schedules, AZD1222 recipients who got a second dose at roughly 4 weeks were pooled with those who got a second dose at roughly 12 weeks. Trial participants were enrolled by age into 18-55, 56-69 and 70-plus year subgroups, with about 150, 28 and 57 TCR-sequenced participants respectively. TCR sequencing was performed for some 250 trial participants, of whom around 200 were given two doses of AZD1222 and around 25 were given two doses of MenACWY control vaccine.

Study-wide conclusions, independent of this receptor: The 56-69-year group was small, and its depth increase did not reach significance, likely because of low power. Vaccine-associated CD4 TCRs spanned the whole spike protein, with dominant responses in regions 160-218 and 743-854. Epitopes outside the regions mutated in the B.1.351 and B.1.1.7 variants were reportedly recognized by nearly half of the unique spike-specific TCRs. Because no samples from the day 14 peak response were available, repertoires could be characterized only after the peak T cell response. A significant rise in spike-specific TCR breadth and depth was observed after two AZD1222 doses relative to day 0 and relative to MenACWY recipients. Most participants were white British and females outnumbered males, and the authors suggested that clonal diversity may have been underestimated. Conclusions about previously exposed vaccinees are limited because only six or seven AZD1222 recipients were SARS-CoV-2 seropositive at baseline.

The CDR3 regions of human TCRbeta chains were analyzed by immunosequencing. The paper's processing steps were these. Repertoire TCRs were matched against a reference library of SARS-CoV-2-specific TCRs generated with the MIRA antigen-specificity platform. Breadth was defined as the fraction of unique TCRs that were SARS-CoV-2-associated. Depth was defined as the fraction of total T cells that were SARS-CoV-2-associated. Using the MIRA data, each spike-specific TCR was assigned both to the spike region to which the TCR was reactive and to a CD4 or CD8 class. Log10-transformed breadth and depth values were compared by one-way ANOVA with Sidak's multiple comparisons tests. In its TCRdb copy, this immuneACCESS table keeps in-frame sequences only and misses some clones. Where compared with another copy, unresolved V genes explain less than half of these, and the others have no known cause. V and J calls plus clone size are reproduced from that table; the DNA served to infer D and trimming. The sample contains roughly 150,000 clones, under 95% of them found a single time. In total, the top ten clones hold 4.5% to 6.5% of the sample.

Concerning this clone: Its cognate antigen has yet to be identified. Base qualities are not recorded, but no much larger clone differs from it by a single base.

Explained via the paper, the time point label denotes: baseline before first vaccination. Vaccinee samples came from UK trials COV001 and COV002, including a single-blind randomized controlled phase 2/3 trial of AZD1222 (ChAdOx1 nCoV-19) in healthy adults. For TCRbeta chain sequencing, PBMC samples were collected from trial participants at day 0 and at day 28 after the second dose. The sample consisted of peripheral blood, taken on day 0 of AZD1222 vaccination. The receptor was derived from an adult in good health.

The CDR3 reads as follows: CASSIGQPTPRPEAFF. The nucleotides read TGTGCCAGTAGTATTGGACAGCCGACCCCGAGGCCTGAAGCTTTCTTT. The sequence joins TRBV19 to TRBJ1-1; matching of 6 bases hints at TRBD1 as the D gene. The germline V gene (reference sequence) supplies CDR1 LNHDA and CDR2 SQIVND. The CDR3 holds 16 amino acids from the cysteine to the phenylalanine. The CDR3 DNA has 48 bases and is translated from base 1. V sheds 3 bases and J sheds 6 bases, leaving 20 bases between their ends.